The present entry profiles one T cell receptor beta chain with its context. No antigen is known for it. The protocol was immunoSEQ multiplex PCR, while the TCRdb copy is restricted to in-frame clones and leaves out a portion. The data show hundreds of thousands of clones, about three quarters seen once. Germline lookup yields CDR1 MDHEN and CDR2 SYDVKM. V lost 4 bases to trimming and J lost 1 base, with 18 bases between them. This CDR3 contains 17 residues. This entry is derived from a study of cytotoxic CD8 clonotypes in ibrutinib-treated CLL. The study, taken as a whole, reports: Public clonotypes, found uncommonly, either contracted or stayed stable on treatment.

This sequence was found in a human donor with chronic lymphocytic leukemia. Sample: PBMCs, taken after 24 months of ibrutinib treatment. V usage is TRBV28 and J usage is TRBJ2-3; D possibly corresponds to TRBD2 (5 bases). CDR3 residues: CASSYPSRDYRTDTQYF. In nucleotides, the CDR3 is TGTGCCAGCAGTTACCCCAGCCGGGATTATCGCACAGATACGCAGTATTTT.